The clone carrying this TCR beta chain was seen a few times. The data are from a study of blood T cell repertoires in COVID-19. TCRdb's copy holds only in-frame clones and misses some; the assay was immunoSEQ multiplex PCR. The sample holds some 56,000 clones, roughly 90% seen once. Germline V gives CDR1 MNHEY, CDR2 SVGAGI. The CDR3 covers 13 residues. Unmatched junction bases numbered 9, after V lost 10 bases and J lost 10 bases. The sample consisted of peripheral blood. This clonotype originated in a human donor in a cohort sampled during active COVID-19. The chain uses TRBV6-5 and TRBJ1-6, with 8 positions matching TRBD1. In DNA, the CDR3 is TGTGCCACCCTTCAGGGGGCAGACTCACCCCTCCACTTT. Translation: CATLQGADSPLHF.